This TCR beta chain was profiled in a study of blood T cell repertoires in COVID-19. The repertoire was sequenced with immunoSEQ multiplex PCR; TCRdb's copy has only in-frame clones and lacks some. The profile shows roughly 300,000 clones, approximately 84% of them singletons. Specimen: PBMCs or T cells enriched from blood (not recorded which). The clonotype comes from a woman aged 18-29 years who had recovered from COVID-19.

DNA for the CDR3: TGTGCCAGCAGCCAAGAGCGGGGGCGGGCTGAAGCTTTCTTT. As protein: CASSQERGRAEAFF. J is TRBJ1-1 and V is TRBV4-2, with D possibly being TRBD1 (6 bases). Trimming left V 0 bases short and J 6 bases short, with 11 bases between. Per the germline V gene, CDR1 is LGHNA and CDR2 is YNFKEQ. The CDR3 has 14 amino acids.